This TCR beta chain was profiled in a study of Graves' ophthalmopathy and Graves' hyperthyroidism. This clonotype was found many times. The antigen remains unidentified. The CDR3 has 12 residues. Germline CDR1 DFQATT, CDR2 SNEGSKA (reference sequence). The V and J ends lost 0 bases and 4 bases respectively, with 6 bases between them. Amplification from RNA transcripts yielded the TCR beta CDR3 regions. Second-round multiplex PCR came after a first-round RT-PCR that employed HTBI primers. TCRdb re-called the multiplex PCR reads through MiXCR, storing one row per CDR3 protein. The sample lists a few hundred thousand distinct CDR3 sequences, about 15% occurring once. General study results and limits: For separating ophthalmopathy from stable hyperthyroidism, a 13-signature model gave less than 90% sensitivity and approximately 80% specificity.

This chain connects TRBV20-1 to TRBJ1-2; D is unresolved. The sample taken for sequencing was peripheral blood. The sequence derives from an adult woman with stable Graves' hyperthyroidism. The CDR3 loop is CSAREKVYGYTF. For the CDR3, the DNA is TGCAGTGCTAGAGAGAAAGTCTATGGCTACACCTTC.